These 4 T cell receptor beta chains were all obtained from the same sample, sequenced in a study of T cell repertoires in cytomegalovirus infection. These TCRs are of unknown antigen specificity. MiXCR was run by TCRdb on the reads, yielding one entry per CDR3 protein. The repertoire holds 100,000 to 120,000 distinct CDR3 sequences, around 31% seen once, with around two fifths in the top ten. The sequencing used CD8+ T cells from cultured PBMCs, collected from culture after CMV antigen stimulation. The receptors originated from a human donor in good health (CMV status not recorded). Some clones in this sample may be carry-over from other donors' samples.

The chain uses TRBV5-5 and TRBJ1-4; D gene uncertain. The CDR3 loop spans 16 amino acids. V was cut by 0 bases and J by 8 bases, with 17 bases left in between. Germline CDR1 is SGHKS and CDR2 is YYEKEE (reference sequence). The DNA of the CDR3 is TGTGCCAGCAGCTTGGTCGGTCTGGGGATATGGGAAAAACTGTTTTTT. It yields the protein CASSLVGLGIWEKLFF.

V gene TRBV19 combines with J gene TRBJ2-7; D may be TRBD2 (6 bases). V dropped 2 bases and J dropped 5 bases, with 10 bases sitting between them. Germline assignment: CDR1 LNHDA and CDR2 SQIVND (reference sequence). The CDR3 is made up of 13 amino acids. CDR3 in amino acids: CASSILGGDEQYF. Written as DNA, the CDR3 is TGTGCCAGTAGTATATTGGGGGGAGACGAGCAGTACTTC.

This chain joins TRBV7-6 and TRBJ1-5; maybe TRBD1 (5 bases). Trimming pared 5 bases from V and 2 bases from J, leaving 19 bases between. The CDR3 runs to 17 residues. Germline lookup yields CDR1 SGHVS and CDR2 FNYEAQ. For the CDR3, the DNA is TGTGCCAGCAGCCCAAGGGGCAGGAATCTCGGCAATCAGCCCCAGCATTTT. The encoded protein is CASSPRGRNLGNQPQHF.

The chain has TRBV19 and TRBJ1-1, with D hard to call. Germline V gene data show CDR1 as LNHDA and CDR2 as SQIVND (reference sequence). Trimming took 6 bases from V and 4 from J, leaving 15 bases between them. The CDR3 extends over 14 amino acids. CDR3 sequence (DNA): TGTGCCAGTAGGACCCCCCGGGGAGGCACTGAAGCTTTCTTT. Its protein product is CASRTPRGGTEAFF.